This T cell receptor beta chain was captured by sequencing in a study of cytomegalovirus exposure and HLA in healthy donors. As for the study in general: A subsequent analysis stated that the 95 to 150 validation repertoires were run on the same platform as the approximately 700 first-cohort repertoires.

Profiling relied on immunoSEQ multiplex PCR, and the TCRdb table lists in-frame clones only, not all of them. Found here are 250,000 to 400,000 clones, around 90% of them singletons; the top ten hold around 0.91%. Per the germline V gene, CDR1 is SGHDT and CDR2 is YYEEEE. Germline trimming cut 6 bases from V and 4 bases from J; bases unmatched to any gene: 6. CDR3 length: 14 residues. Regarding this clone: Its antigen is not identified.

The study's findings and limits: The study put 160 or so TCR beta chains on its list as cytomegalovirus-associated.

The gene calls are TRBV5-6 and TRBJ2-2, with 7 bases identical to TRBD1. Sequencing was carried out using PBMCs. This TCR was sampled from a man aged 25 to 40 in good health and CMV-seronegative. CDR3 residues: CASNNRGGTGELFF. The CDR3 coding sequence is TGTGCCAGCAACAACAGGGGCGGCACCGGGGAGCTGTTTTTT.